One and the same sample provided the 18 T cell receptor beta chains below, sequenced in a study of post-analysis software for immune sequencing data. Whole-study results and caveats: Compared with controls, patients had more of five TRBV segments, including TRBV5-6, TRBV5-1 and TRBV20-1.

Included in the TCR beta cDNA libraries were unique molecular identifiers. TCRdb recomputed calls from the PCR reads with MiXCR, one row per CDR3 protein. Found here are some 690,000 distinct CDR3 sequences, approximately 60% of them singletons; the top ten hold about 11%. No antigen has been identified for these receptors. Sequenced sample: blood. Receptors were obtained from a girl aged 2-10 years with multiple sclerosis.

The chain is built from TRBV12-3 or TRBV12-4 and TRBJ2-5, with TRBD2 matching over 9 bases. This CDR3 spans 15 amino acids. Trimming at V came to 3 bases and at J to 11 bases, leaving 13 bases not matched to a gene. The CDR3 spells CASSFSAGGPREQYF. DNA of the CDR3: TGTGCCAGCAGTTTTAGTGCGGGAGGGCCGAGGGAGCAGTACTTC.

This chain joins TRBV20-1 and TRBJ2-1, with 12 bases that match TRBD2. Per the germline V gene, CDR1 is DFQATT and CDR2 is SNEGSKA (reference sequence). The junction had 3 bases not matched to a gene; V was cut back by 5 bases and J by 7 bases. The CDR3 sequence is 13 residues long. The CDR3, as DNA: TGCAGTGCTTCTAGCGGGGGGGGAAATGAGCAGTTCTTC. Protein product: CSASSGGGNEQFF.

This clonotype was picked up a small number of times. This rearrangement joins TRBV29-1 to TRBJ2-7, with D perhaps matching TRBD2 (5 bases). With 7 bases removed from V and 5 bases from J, the gap between germline ends came to 12 bases. The germline gives CDR1 SQVTM, CDR2 ANQGSEA. The CDR3 contains 11 residues. This chain's CDR3 is CSARVGDEQYF. The DNA of the CDR3 is TGCAGCGCGAGGGTAGGCGACGAGCAGTACTTC.

The chain has TRBV19 and TRBJ2-3; perhaps D is TRBD1 or TRBD2 (5 bases each). The CDR3 is 14 amino acids. The V end lost 6 bases, the J end lost 2 bases, and 12 bases lay between the germline ends. Germline values: CDR1 LNHDA, CDR2 SQIVND (reference sequence). The CDR3 sequence is CASSKGPITDTQYF. The CDR3 DNA follows: TGTGCCAGTAGCAAGGGACCTATCACAGATACGCAGTATTTT.

The chain joins TRBV16 to TRBJ1-1; D is perhaps TRBD1 (6 bases). V gave up 2 bases and J gave up 4 bases, with 11 bases separating them. CDR3 length equals 14 residues. Germline CDR1 KGHSY, CDR2 FQNENV. CDR3 protein: CASSQLSGATEAFF. As DNA, the CDR3 is TGTGCCAGCAGCCAACTGTCAGGGGCCACTGAAGCTTTCTTT.

The CDR3 region is CASSLEDGRYDEQYF. The CDR3 region has the DNA TGTGCCAGCAGCTTAGAGGACGGGCGCTATGACGAGCAGTACTTC. The chain couples TRBV7-8 to TRBJ2-7; D remains unclear. The CDR3 is made up of 15 amino acids. V lost 1 base to trimming and J lost 5 bases, with 15 bases between them. Per germline, CDR1 SGHVS and CDR2 FQNEAQ.

This clonotype has a handful of counts. V usage is TRBV4-3 and J usage is TRBJ2-3, with D unresolved. Trimming left V 0 bases short and J 5 bases short, with 12 bases between. Looked up from germline, CDR1 is LGHNA and CDR2 is YSLEER. The CDR3 contains 15 residues. CDR3 nucleotides: TGCGCCAGCAGCCAAGATATTGTAGCATTAGATACGCAGTATTTT. Amino acids: CASSQDIVALDTQYF.

The V call is TRBV12-3 or TRBV12-4, the J call TRBJ1-2, with D hard to call. The ends were cut back, 1 base at V and 6 bases at J, with 12 bases in the middle. This CDR3 has 14 amino acids. CDR3 in amino acids: CASSLVGRENGYTF. The CDR3, as DNA: TGTGCCAGCAGTTTAGTAGGAAGGGAGAATGGCTACACCTTC.

V gene TRBV29-1 combines with J gene TRBJ2-5; D is uncertain. The germline V and J ends were trimmed by 3 bases and 2 bases, with 7 bases remaining between them. Germline V lookup: CDR1 SQVTM, CDR2 ANQGSEA. CDR3 length equals 12 residues. The CDR3 here is CSVDRIQETQYF. In nucleotides, the CDR3 is TGCAGCGTTGACAGGATTCAAGAGACCCAGTACTTC. The variable domain in full, with the rest retrieved from reference TRBV29-1 and TRBJ2-5, is SAVISQKPSRDICQRGTSLTIQCQVDSQVTMMFWYRQQPGQSLTLIATANQGSEATYESGFVIDKFPISRPNLTFSTLTVSNMSPEDSSIYLCSVDRIQETQYFGPGTRLLVL.

This clonotype was seen at least ten times. The chain carries TRBV7-2 and TRBJ2-3; D gene unclear. The length of the CDR3 is 14 residues. Trimming removed 1 base from V and 4 bases from J, with 9 bases in between. Germline V gives CDR1 SGHTA, CDR2 FQGNSA. The CDR3 is CASSLGVVADTQYF. The CDR3, as DNA: TGTGCCAGCAGCTTAGGGGTAGTGGCAGATACGCAGTATTTT.

In this sample, this clonotype turned up once. The V gene is TRBV20-1, the J gene TRBJ2-7, with 7 bases aligning to TRBD2. Germline V gene sequence: CDR1 DFQATT, CDR2 SNEGSKA (reference sequence). V lost 3 bases to trimming and J lost 6 bases; unmatched junction nucleotides: 8. This CDR3 has 13 residues. The CDR3 DNA reads as TGCAGTGCTAGTGCGGGAGTATTGCGCGAGCAGTACTTC. It yields the protein CSASAGVLREQYF.

The chain has TRBV10-3 and TRBJ1-5, with a tentative D call TRBD1 (5 bases). The CDR3 consists of 14 residues. The V gene lost 5 bases and the J gene lost 1 base, with 9 bases spanning the gap. Germline V gene data show CDR1 as ENHRY and CDR2 as SYGVKD. CDR3 residues: CAISRKGSNQPQHF. In DNA, the CDR3 is TGTGCCATCAGTAGGAAGGGGAGCAATCAGCCCCAGCATTTT.

The chain couples TRBV12-3 or TRBV12-4 to TRBJ2-1, with D tentatively TRBD1 (5 bases). The germline V and J ends were trimmed by 7 bases and 4 bases, with 11 bases remaining between them. The CDR3 is 13 amino acids. CDR3 in DNA: TGTGCCAGCACCGACGGACAATACAATGAGCAGTTCTTC. This translates into CASTDGQYNEQFF.

V gene TRBV20-1 combines with J gene TRBJ2-5; TRBD1 aligns across 9 bases. J gave up 5 bases and V 5 bases, and 9 bases lay outside the gene matches. The germline V gene has CDR1 DFQATT and CDR2 SNEGSKA (reference sequence). CDR3 size: 14 residues. CDR3 in DNA: TGCAGTGCTTACCTGGACAGGGGATTGGAGACCCAGTACTTC. This codes for CSAYLDRGLETQYF.

The CDR3 region is CASSQDLLTPGGFF. CDR3 in DNA: TGTGCCAGCAGCCAAGATCTACTAACCCCGGGAGGGTTCTTC. The rearrangement uses TRBV4-2 and TRBJ2-1, with 7 bases aligning to TRBD2. The length of the CDR3 is 14 residues. The V gene's germline CDR1 is LGHNA and CDR2 YNFKEQ. V gave up 0 bases and J gave up 15 bases; unmatched junction bases: 11.

This chain joins TRBV28 and TRBJ1-1, with D perhaps matching TRBD1 (5 bases). Germline V gene lookup returns CDR1 MDHEN and CDR2 SYDVKM. The CDR3 consists of 16 residues. V shed 4 bases and J shed 1 base, with 16 bases lying between them. CDR3 bases: TGTGCCAGCAGTTCGCGCCTCAGGGTGGGGAACACTGAAGCTTTCTTT. Translation gives CASSSRLRVGNTEAFF.

This chain uses TRBV20-1 with TRBJ2-3; D is unclear. Germline V gives CDR1 DFQATT, CDR2 SNEGSKA (reference sequence). Deletions cut 6 bases from V and 4 bases from J, with 8 bases between. The length of the CDR3 is 11 residues. The CDR3 reads CSAEDSDTQYF. DNA for the CDR3: TGCAGTGCCGAAGACTCAGATACGCAGTATTTT.

As concerns this clonotype: One end of the junction does not line up with germline, which may come from a read error. The chain couples TRBV7-9 to TRBJ1-4; 10 bases align to TRBD1. Germline loops: CDR1 SEHNR, CDR2 FQNEAQ (reference sequence). CDR3 length: 15 residues. In DNA, the CDR3 is TGTGCCAGCAGCTTAGGGGACAGGGGCAATGAAAAACGGTTTTTT. This codes for CASSLGDRGNEKRFF.